This TCR beta chain stems from a study of T cells in Graves' hyperthyroidism and ophthalmopathy (dated by TCRdb to the late 2010s). Broadly, across the study: Peripheral blood was collected at initial diagnosis, before any treatment. A discovery cohort of roughly 100 patients, 43 with Graves' ophthalmopathy and more than 55 with stable Graves' hyperthyroidism, was used to find distinguishing TCR V-J signatures. Whether ophthalmopathy could be predicted prospectively was tested in an independent validation cohort made up of 18 to 20 hyperthyroidism patients plus 17 patients who later progressed to ophthalmopathy. The 100 discovery patients were randomly split 7:3 into training and test sets. In addition, the study compared T-cell repertoires in thyroid tissue and in blood from six Graves' hyperthyroidism patients. After sampling, hyperthyroidism patients received methimazole starting at 30 mg daily, and ophthalmopathy patients received high-dose intravenous methylprednisolone. TCR Vbeta CDR3 sequencing of 140 or so peripheral blood samples (around 45 ophthalmopathy, under 80 hyperthyroidism and approximately 17 progressor patients) is reported in the paper. Study-wide conclusions, independent of this receptor: No statistical method was used to fix the sample size in advance, and group allocation was not hidden from the investigators. In cross-validation, a model built on a 13 V-J signature told ophthalmopathy apart from stable hyperthyroidism with just under 90% sensitivity and roughly 81% specificity, and in testing the same model reached 80%/75%. Most expanded thyroid clonotypes (frequency above 0.001) were also found in blood, which suggests that blood repertoires may mirror thyroid immune responses. During validation, the model predicted progression to ophthalmopathy a median of about 6.3 months ahead of onset, with more than 60% sensitivity and less than 85% specificity.

This clonotype was observed at least ten times. Its specific antigen is unknown. Qualities for individual bases were not recorded, and no much larger clone is one base off. Graves' hyperthyroidism was defined as stable when no progression to ophthalmopathy occurred over 18 months of follow-up. Hyperthyroidism patients were aged 18 to 65 years and newly diagnosed, with disease duration of less than 2 months. The study excluded patients with uncontrolled infections, other autoimmune diseases, pregnancy or lactation. Clinical symptoms, serum thyroxine and TRAb, thyroid ultrasound, and orbital computed tomography formed the basis for the diagnoses. PBMCs were separated from approximately 9.9 ml of fresh peripheral blood using Ficoll-Paque density gradient centrifugation. Total RNA was extracted with Trizol reagent, and quality was checked on an Agilent 2100 Bioanalyzer. TCR beta CDR3 regions were amplified from RNA transcripts. For the first round of RT-PCR on the TCR CDR3, the HTBI primer set was used together with the Qiagen OneStep RT-PCR kit. A second multiplex PCR round built the libraries, followed by size selection and purification. Sequencing of the libraries was done on an Illumina HiSeq2000 using paired-end 100 bp reads. On the study's bioinformatics: Raw data were processed with SOAPnuke, discarding reads with adapters, uncalled bases, mean Phred below 15, or no exact constant-primer or identifier match. COPE v1.2.5 was used to merge high-quality paired reads, and clonotypes were defined as unique nucleotide sequences. Clonotypes were aligned to IMGT TRBV, TRBD and TRBJ reference segments using MiTCR v1.1. The analysis included only V-J combinations with a frequency above 0.0001, which together covered around 99% of the repertoires. The TCS score was defined as the ratio of F50 (clonal expansion) to E x V (chaos), calculated using BLOSUM62-based TCRdist between CDR3 peptides within each V-J. Welch's t-statistics and random forest reduced fewer than 550 V-J features to 10 to 15, which were used in a naive Bayes classifier (R e1071). TCRdb ran its own pipeline on the public reads, namely fastp trimming at Q25 and MiXCR clone calling, and kept in-frame beta chains. Identical CDR3 proteins give one entry, which carries the most common genes and DNA. The V and J calls reflect TCRdb's pipeline rather than the authors' work. The sample records 400,000 to 600,000 distinct CDR3 sequences, roughly 20% of which are singletons. The top ten clonotypes cover roughly 29% of the sample.

The CDR3 goes from the cysteine to the phenylalanine over 16 residues. CDR3 DNA is the only sequence kept; it has 48 bases, read in frame from the first base. CDR1 and CDR2, looked up from the germline V gene, are MGHDK and SYGVNS. At the junction V is shortened by 2 bases and J by 6 bases, with 19 bases in between. The TCR originated in a man between 18 and 35 years old with Graves' hyperthyroidism. The V and J segments used are TRBV25-1 and TRBJ2-5; TRBD2 could be the D gene, as 5 bases match. Sequenced sample: blood. At the DNA level, the sequence is TGTGCCAGCAGTGAAGCGGGCCCGATTGGAGCGAAGACCCAGTACTTC. Translated, it gives CASSEAGPIGAKTQYF.